This TCR beta chain was sequenced during a study of breast tumors, draining lymph nodes, adjacent tissues (dated by TCRdb to the mid-2010s). Study-level background: TCR beta repertoires were compared across tumor, adjacent nontumor tissue and axillary lymph nodes obtained from breast cancer patients. In human breast cancer, the study set out to assess how tumor, surrounding tissue and draining lymph node repertoires relate to one another and whether T cells might be exchanged between them.

V is clipped by 4 bases and J by 0 bases, and the sequence between their germline boundaries is 4 bases long. The CDR3 sequence holds 12 residues, the cysteine and phenylalanine included. Kept here is only the CDR3 DNA, which spans 36 bases and is read in frame from base 1. Via the germline V gene, CDR1 is ENHRY and CDR2 SYGVKD. The instrument given in TCRdb is Illumina HiSeq 2000. TCR beta chain libraries were generated through multiplex PCR amplification. The amplified TCR beta chain products were analyzed by high-throughput sequencing. TCRdb trimmed public reads at Q25 via fastp, called clones via MiXCR and kept in-frame beta chains. Identical CDR3 protein sequences are pooled into one entry, listed with their most common genes and DNA. The sample includes fewer than 140,000 distinct CDR3 sequences, with 30% observed a single time. The top ten clonotypes cover 4.5% to 7% of the sample. Many counts were recorded for this clonotype. Its binding antigen is unknown. Base qualities were left out, and no much larger clone turns up one base away.

Lymph node samples were obtained from the axillary draining lymph nodes of breast cancer patients. Beyond this particular receptor, the publication reports: The data were considered consistent with the idea that most tumor T cells come from the lymph node and then expand in tumor tissue. Tumor and nontumor tissue repertoires were found to be significantly more similar in luminal-like than in basal-like breast cancer. The study presented the conclusion that tumor T cells originate in lymph nodes as consistent with a hypothesis, not as something directly demonstrated. T-cell repertoire diversity in tumors was found to be lower than in lymph nodes but higher than in nontumor tissue, and preferential V and J gene usage was observed.

The chain is made from TRBV10-3 and TRBJ2-7, with an unclear D gene assignment. The sample consisted of axillary lymph node tissue. The sequence was collected from a female donor with breast cancer. Some clones in this sample may be carry-over from other donors' samples. CDR3 protein: CAISATSYEQYF. The nucleotide sequence reads as follows: TGTGCCATCAGTGCCACCTCCTACGAGCAGTACTTC.